The 13 T cell receptor beta chains given below trace back to one sample, sequenced in a study of cytomegalovirus exposure and HLA in healthy donors. The PCR used 60 Vbeta and 13 Jbeta primers. Sequencing used immunoSEQ multiplex PCR; TCRdb keeps in-frame clones, though not all of them. The top ten hold around 5.5% of the sample, which has 81,000 or so clones, roughly 58% seen once. The sequenced sample was PBMCs. The receptor source for this set is a woman aged 25 to 39 in good health and CMV-seropositive.

The genes are TRBV10-3 and TRBJ1-2; no clear D. The CDR3 sequence is 13 residues long. Germline loops: CDR1 ENHRY, CDR2 SYGVKD. V was cut by 2 bases and J by 2 bases, with 6 bases left in between. CDR3 coding DNA: TGTGCCATCAGTGAGGGCGGCAACTATGGCTACACCTTC. Protein product: CAISEGGNYGYTF.

The V gene is TRBV7-8, the J gene TRBJ1-3; D is unresolved. The germline CDR1 and CDR2 sequences are SGHVS and FQNEAQ. This CDR3 has 15 residues. Trimming pared 1 base from V and 0 bases from J, leaving 7 bases between. The CDR3 loop reads CASSLEAGSGNTIYF. CDR3 bases: TGTGCCAGCAGCTTAGAAGCCGGCTCTGGAAACACCATATATTTT.

The table lists this clone with a few counts. The chain recombines TRBV5-4 with TRBJ2-5; D gene unclear. CDR1 SGHNT and CDR2 YYREEE come from the germline V gene (reference sequence). V was trimmed by 4 bases and J by 0 bases, leaving 10 bases between them. The CDR3 consists of 14 residues. The CDR3 is CASSRSTNQETQYF. The CDR3 DNA follows: TGTGCCAGCAGCCGCTCTACTAACCAAGAGACCCAGTACTTC.

The chain carries TRBV4-2 and TRBJ1-1; D not resolved. V lost 0 bases, J lost 2 bases, and 10 bases lay in between. Germline CDR1 and CDR2: LGHNA and YNFKEQ. CDR3 size: 15 residues. CDR3 sequence reads: CASSQDWSRNTEAFF. For the CDR3, the DNA is TGTGCCAGCAGCCAAGATTGGAGTAGAAACACTGAAGCTTTCTTT.

The chain joins TRBV5-1 to TRBJ1-4; D is undetermined. The V end was cut by 0 bases, the J end by 0 bases, with 6 bases between. The germline CDR1 and CDR2 sequences are SGHRS and YFSETQ. The CDR3 sequence is 15 residues long. The CDR3 here is CASSLGLTTNEKLFF. CDR3 DNA sequence: TGCGCCAGCAGCTTGGGACTGACAACTAATGAAAAACTGTTTTTT. Variable domain in full (rest from reference TRBV5-1 and TRBJ1-4): KAGVTQTPRYLIKTRGQQVTLSCSPISGHRSVSWYQQTPGQGLQFLFEYFSETQRNKGNFPGRFSGRQFSNSRSEMNVSTLELGDSALYLCASSLGLTTNEKLFFGSGTQLSVL.

This clone was observed a few times. The chain employs TRBV6-5 and TRBJ2-7, with 12 bases matching TRBD1. Germline values: CDR1 MNHEY, CDR2 SVGAGI. The V segment lost 10 bases and the J segment 5 bases; nucleotides outside the gene matches: 3. The CDR3 totals 12 residues. CDR3 DNA sequence: TGTGCCACGGGACAGGGGGCAAACGAGCAGTACTTC. This codes for CATGQGANEQYF.

The chain has TRBV6-1 and TRBJ2-7, with a possible D match to TRBD2 (5 bases). The CDR3 totals 13 residues. In germline, CDR1 is MNHNS, CDR2 SASEGT. Trimming took off 2 bases at V and 4 bases at J, with 9 bases between the two ends. CDR3 bases: TGTGCCAGCAGTGAAAAGGGAGAATACGAGCAGTACTTC. Translating gives CASSEKGEYEQYF.

This chain links TRBV15 with TRBJ2-1, with D hard to call. CDR1 and CDR2 (germline): LNHNV, YYDKDF (reference sequence). The CDR3 spans 15 residues. With 1 base removed from V and 0 bases from J, the gap between germline ends came to 7 bases. In nucleotides, the CDR3 is TGTGCCACCAGCAGAGGAGACACCTCCTACAATGAGCAGTTCTTC. It codes for CATSRGDTSYNEQFF.

The gene calls are TRBV2 and TRBJ1-2; TRBD1 agrees at 9 bases. The trim removed 6 bases at V and 2 bases at J, leaving 4 bases unmatched. Germline values: CDR1 SNHLY, CDR2 FYNNEI. This CDR3 spans 14 amino acids. Here the CDR3 DNA reads TGTGCCAGCAGAGCCGGGACAGGGAACTATGGCTACACCTTC. Translation: CASRAGTGNYGYTF.

This clone showed up just a few times. The CDR3 sequence: CASSQTSGGLDTQYF. Written as DNA, the CDR3 is TGCGCCAGCAGCCAGACTAGCGGGGGGCTTGATACGCAGTATTTT. The chain has TRBV4-1 and TRBJ2-3; 13 nucleotides line up with TRBD2. The length of the CDR3 is 15 residues. J was trimmed by 6 bases and V by 3 bases; bases with no gene match: 3. Germline-derived CDR1 and CDR2 are MGHRA and YSYEKL.

This clone was observed once. The V and J genes are TRBV5-5 and TRBJ2-2; no clear D. The germline CDR1 and CDR2 sequences are SGHKS and YYEKEE (reference sequence). The ends were cut back, 0 bases at V and 4 bases at J, with 10 bases in the middle. The length of the CDR3 is 15 residues. The CDR3 nucleotides read TGTGCCAGCAGCTTGGGGCAGGCCATCACCGGGGAGCTGTTTTTT. Translated, it gives CASSLGQAITGELFF.

This clone was seen a few times. This chain joins TRBV2 and TRBJ2-1, with 13 nucleotides matching TRBD2. V shed 6 bases and J 1 base; nucleotides not matched to a gene: 12. The CDR3 totals 19 residues. Germline CDR1 is SNHLY and CDR2 is FYNNEI. The CDR3 sequence is CASSTWTSGGHGSYNEQFF. The CDR3 DNA is TGTGCCAGCAGCACTTGGACTAGCGGGGGACACGGGTCCTACAATGAGCAGTTCTTC.

A few counts support this clone. The gene calls are TRBV7-2 and TRBJ2-1; TRBD2 matches at 9 bases. V trimming: 4 bases; J trimming: 9 bases; junction bases outside the gene matches: 13. The germline V gene encodes CDR1 SGHTA and CDR2 FQGNSA. This CDR3 contains 16 residues. The CDR3 reads CASSYGGAGGVGEQFF. In nucleotides, the CDR3 is TGTGCCAGCAGCTATGGGGGAGCGGGGGGAGTGGGTGAGCAGTTCTTC.